A selection of T cell receptor beta chains follows, all from one sample in a study of human T cells and chemical hapten exposure. TCRdb reprocessed the RACE reads via MiXCR and lists one record per CDR3 protein. The sample has around 130,000 distinct CDR3 sequences, approximately 9% seen once. The material sequenced was whole blood. The receptors shown here come from a male donor in good health. Some clones in this sample may be carry-over from other donors' samples. CDR3s include the opening cysteine and the closing phenylalanine or tryptophan. Fields, in order: J gene, D gene, clone size, V gene, CDR3 DNA, CDR3 protein. The D gene is left open where the match is weak. Clone size is not always given. Where it is, it says once, few, many or a class for expanded clones.

J gene: TRBJ1-4; D gene: NA; clone size: NA; V gene: TRBV12-3/TRBV12-4; CDR3 DNA: TGTGCCAGCACCTTGCGGGGTGCAACTAATGAAAAACTGTTTTTT; CDR3 protein: CASTLRGATNEKLFF
J gene: TRBJ1-5; D gene: NA; clone size: few; V gene: TRBV5-6; CDR3 DNA: TGTGCCAGCAGCTTGGGTCGGCATCAGCCCCAGCATTTT; CDR3 protein: CASSLGRHQPQHF
J gene: TRBJ2-7; D gene: NA; clone size: few; V gene: TRBV5-1; CDR3 DNA: TGCGCCAGCAGCTTCGGCAGGGACGGGAGCTCCTACGAGCAGTACTTC; CDR3 protein: CASSFGRDGSSYEQYF
J gene: TRBJ1-2; D gene: TRBD1; clone size: NA; V gene: TRBV18; CDR3 DNA: TGTGCCAGCTCACAGGACAGGGGGCCCCATCCTGTCTACTATGGCTACACCTTC; CDR3 protein: CASSQDRGPHPVYYGYTF
J gene: TRBJ2-1; D gene: NA; clone size: NA; V gene: TRBV14; CDR3 DNA: TGTGCCAGCAGCCAAGCGGCTTGGGGAGCGAAGGGTGAGCAGTTCTTC; CDR3 protein: CASSQAAWGAKGEQFF
J gene: TRBJ2-1; D gene: TRBD1; clone size: many; V gene: TRBV6-1; CDR3 DNA: TGTGCCAGCAGGGGACAGGGGCCCTACAATGAGCAGTTCTTC; CDR3 protein: CASRGQGPYNEQFF
J gene: TRBJ2-2; D gene: NA; clone size: NA; V gene: TRBV12-3/TRBV12-4; CDR3 DNA: TGTGCCAGCAGTCGCGCCGGGGGGGAGCTGTTTTTT; CDR3 protein: CASSRAGGELFF
J gene: TRBJ1-1; D gene: TRBD1; clone size: NA; V gene: TRBV6-5; CDR3 DNA: TGTGCCAGCAGGCGCGACAGGGCCCGCACTGAAGCTTTCTTT; CDR3 protein: CASRRDRARTEAFF
J gene: TRBJ1-1; D gene: NA; clone size: NA; V gene: TRBV12-3/TRBV12-4; CDR3 DNA: TGTGCCAGCAGTCCCGGGGGGTGGGGCAGGGACACTGAAGCTTTCTTT; CDR3 protein: CASSPGGWGRDTEAFF
J gene: TRBJ1-1; D gene: TRBD1; clone size: few; V gene: TRBV5-1; CDR3 DNA: TGCGCCAGCAGCTTGGAAATGTCCAGGACAGGGGGCCGCGGCGCTTTCTTT; CDR3 protein: CASSLEMSRTGGRGAFF
J gene: TRBJ2-7; D gene: NA; clone size: NA; V gene: TRBV20-1; CDR3 DNA: TGCAGTGCTAGGGGGGGACCCAGTCCCTACGAGCAGTACTTC; CDR3 protein: CSARGGPSPYEQYF
J gene: TRBJ2-1; D gene: NA; clone size: NA; V gene: TRBV7-2; CDR3 DNA: TGTGCCAGCAGCTTAGGGCTTTACAATGAGCAGTTCTTC; CDR3 protein: CASSLGLYNEQFF
J gene: TRBJ2-4; D gene: NA; clone size: few; V gene: TRBV4-3; CDR3 DNA: TGCGCCAGCAGCCGAAGACCTGGGAACATTCAGTACTTC; CDR3 protein: CASSRRPGNIQYF
J gene: TRBJ2-5; D gene: TRBD2; clone size: NA; V gene: TRBV6-5; CDR3 DNA: TGTGCCAGCAGTTACTCGCCGGGACTAGCGGGAGTTGAGACCCAGTACTTC; CDR3 protein: CASSYSPGLAGVETQYF
J gene: TRBJ2-7; D gene: NA; clone size: few; V gene: TRBV12-5; CDR3 DNA: TGTGCTAGTGGTTTGGACCGGGTGCGACTCAACGAGCAGTACTTC; CDR3 protein: CASGLDRVRLNEQYF
J gene: TRBJ2-5; D gene: NA; clone size: few; V gene: TRBV10-2; CDR3 DNA: TGCGCCAGCAGCAGGGAGGAGTTGGGGACCCAGTACTTC; CDR3 protein: CASSREELGTQYF
J gene: TRBJ1-2; D gene: TRBD1; clone size: many; V gene: TRBV4-2; CDR3 DNA: TGTGCCAGCAGCCAGTCGACAGGGGACAACTATGGCTACACCTTC; CDR3 protein: CASSQSTGDNYGYTF
J gene: TRBJ2-1; D gene: TRBD2; clone size: few; V gene: TRBV12-3/TRBV12-4; CDR3 DNA: TGTGCCAGCCGCTTCGGGCGGGGGTCGTACAATGAGCAGTTCTTC; CDR3 protein: CASRFGRGSYNEQFF
J gene: TRBJ2-5; D gene: NA; clone size: NA; V gene: TRBV3-1; CDR3 DNA: TGTGCCAGCAGCCAGTGGGCAAGAGGATCCCAAGAGACCCAGTACTTC; CDR3 protein: CASSQWARGSQETQYF
J gene: TRBJ2-1; D gene: NA; clone size: few; V gene: TRBV18; CDR3 DNA: TGTGCCAGCTCACCCGGTCTAGGTAATGAGCAGTTCTTC; CDR3 protein: CASSPGLGNEQFF
J gene: TRBJ1-1; D gene: TRBD1; clone size: NA; V gene: TRBV5-1; CDR3 DNA: TGCGCCAGCAACTTAATGCCAGGGGGCGCGGACACTGAAGCTTTCTTT; CDR3 protein: CASNLMPGGADTEAFF
J gene: TRBJ2-3; D gene: TRBD2; clone size: few; V gene: TRBV12-3/TRBV12-4; CDR3 DNA: TGTGCCAGCAAGACTAGCGGGGGGACCACAGATACGCAGTATTTT; CDR3 protein: CASKTSGGTTDTQYF
J gene: TRBJ1-3; D gene: TRBD1; clone size: many; V gene: TRBV9; CDR3 DNA: TGTGCCAGCAGCAGGACAGGGGGAAACACCATATATTTT; CDR3 protein: CASSRTGGNTIYF
J gene: TRBJ2-1; D gene: TRBD2; clone size: NA; V gene: TRBV12-5; CDR3 DNA: TGTACTAGTGGTTCCGGGACTAGCGGGAGGAATGAGCAGTTCTTC; CDR3 protein: CTSGSGTSGRNEQFF
J gene: TRBJ2-7; D gene: TRBD2; clone size: many; V gene: TRBV25-1; CDR3 DNA: TGTGCCAGCAGTGGGGAAAAAGGCGGGAGGGCCGCCTACGAGCAGTACTTC; CDR3 protein: CASSGEKGGRAAYEQYF
J gene: TRBJ2-1; D gene: TRBD2; clone size: few; V gene: TRBV5-4; CDR3 DNA: TGTGCCAGCAGCGCCCGACTAGCGTCAAGCTCCTACAATGAGCAGTTCTTC; CDR3 protein: CASSARLASSSYNEQFF
J gene: TRBJ2-3; D gene: NA; clone size: NA; V gene: TRBV4-3; CDR3 DNA: TGCGCCAGCAGCCCCTCCCACCCCACAGATACGCAGTATTTT; CDR3 protein: CASSPSHPTDTQYF
J gene: TRBJ2-7; D gene: NA; clone size: few; V gene: TRBV29-1; CDR3 DNA: TGCAGCGTTGAGGTCACCAATTACGAGCAGTACTTC; CDR3 protein: CSVEVTNYEQYF